Below are 11 T cell receptor beta chains sequenced from a single sample in a study of blood T cell repertoires in COVID-19. The protocol was immunoSEQ multiplex PCR, while the TCRdb copy is restricted to in-frame clones and leaves out a portion. The sample lists 150,000 to 200,000 clones, over 75% occurring once. The sample was peripheral blood. The receptors stem from a human donor in a cohort sampled during active COVID-19.

The J gene is TRBJ1-1, the V gene TRBV19, with TRBD1 matching over 9 bases. Germline CDR1 and CDR2: LNHDA and SQIVND (reference sequence). This CDR3 comprises 14 residues. V gave up 6 bases and J gave up 5 bases; unmatched junction bases: 7. This CDR3 reads CASRHRGRGTEAFF. The DNA of the CDR3 is TGTGCCAGTAGACACAGGGGGCGAGGAACTGAAGCTTTCTTT.

The chain has TRBV14 and TRBJ1-6; D may be TRBD1 (6 bases). Germline V gene lookup returns CDR1 SGHDN and CDR2 FVKESK. The V and J ends lost 1 base and 12 bases respectively, with 19 bases between them. The CDR3 totals 16 residues. Here the CDR3 DNA reads TGTGCCAGCAGCCAAGGGAGAACAGGGCTAACGGGACCCCTCCACTTT. Translated, it gives CASSQGRTGLTGPLHF.

This clone came up once. The gene calls are TRBV5-1 and TRBJ2-5; tentatively, D is TRBD2 (6 bases). The CDR3 runs to 19 residues. V lost 3 bases and J lost 5, with 29 bases in between. Germline CDR1 and CDR2: SGHRS and YFSETQ. The CDR3 is CASSSAPGGSSGTGETQYF. The DNA for the CDR3 is TGCGCCAGCAGCTCGGCCCCTGGCGGTAGTAGCGGCACTGGGGAGACCCAGTACTTC.

The chain couples TRBV5-5 to TRBJ2-7; no clear D. Trimming shortened V by 3 bases and J by 2 bases, and 15 bases separated the two germline ends. This CDR3 has 15 residues. The germline V gene encodes CDR1 SGHKS and CDR2 YYEKEE (reference sequence). The CDR3 region is CASSSKAGPTYEQYF. The CDR3 bases are TGTGCCAGCAGCTCGAAGGCAGGTCCGACCTACGAGCAGTACTTC. Together with reference TRBV5-5 and TRBJ2-7, the CDR3 gives the full variable domain: DAGVTQSPTHLIKTRGQQVTLRCSPISGHKSVSWYQQVLGQGPQFIFQYYEKEERGRGNFPDRFSARQFPNYSSELNVNALLLGDSALYLCASSSKAGPTYEQYFGPGTRLTVT.

V is TRBV15 and J is TRBJ1-1, with TRBD1 as a possible D gene (6 bases). Trimming shortened V by 6 bases and J by 1 base, and 15 bases separated the two germline ends. This CDR3 is 15 amino acids long. Germline-derived CDR1 and CDR2 are LNHNV and YYDKDF (reference sequence). The CDR3 here is CATSRRGAGNTEAFF. The CDR3 region has the DNA TGTGCCACCAGTCGACGGGGGGCCGGGAACACTGAAGCTTTCTTT.

The V gene is TRBV3-1 (or the pseudogene TRBV3-2), the J gene TRBJ1-1; D gene uncertain. CDR3 size: 15 residues. The V end was cut by 0 bases, the J end by 5 bases, with 13 bases between. In germline, CDR1 is LGHDT, CDR2 YNNKEL (reference sequence). This CDR3 reads CASSQDSLGRTEAFF. The CDR3 DNA sequence: TGTGCCAGCAGCCAAGATTCATTGGGCAGGACTGAAGCTTTCTTT.

This clone has a handful of counts. An end of the junction does not agree with germline; a read error may underlie this. The chain combines TRBV7-7 with TRBJ1-5; no clear D gene. Germline lookup yields CDR1 SSHAT and CDR2 FNYEAQ (reference sequence). The CDR3 runs 18 residues. This CDR3 reads CASSPRNSGVRDNQPQHF. The CDR3 DNA sequence: TGTGCTAGCAGCCCCCGGAACTCCGGGGTGCGTGACAATCAGCCCCAGCATTTT. The full variable domain, completed using reference TRBV7-7 and TRBJ1-5, is GAGVSQSPRYKVTKRGQDVTLRCDPISSHATLYWYQQALGQGPEFLTYFNYEAQPDKSGLPSDRFSAERPEGSISTLTIQRTEQRDSAMYRCASSPRNSGVRDNQPQHFGDGTRLSIL.

The V call is TRBV30, the J call TRBJ1-4; D remains unclear. CDR1 and CDR2 (germline): GTSNPN, SVGIG (reference sequence). The CDR3 loop spans 15 amino acids. V was trimmed by 5 bases and J by 0 bases, leaving 13 bases between them. CDR3 sequence (DNA): TGTGCCTGGCGGGGATATCGGGCAACTAATGAAAAACTGTTTTTT. Encoded protein: CAWRGYRATNEKLFF.

The chain joins TRBV6-5 to TRBJ2-1; TRBD1 matches 8 bases. CDR3 size: 15 residues. The germline V gene has CDR1 MNHEY and CDR2 SVGAGI. J lost 15 bases, V lost 6 bases, and 19 bases had no gene match. Written as DNA, the CDR3 is TGTGCCAGCAGATTGGACAGGGTCAGCCTTACCGAGGGGTTCTTC. Protein sequence: CASRLDRVSLTEGFF.

The CDR3 DNA follows: TGCAGCGTTGGGGACAGGACCGCCTACGAGCAGTACTTC. Translating gives CSVGDRTAYEQYF. The chain carries TRBV29-1 and TRBJ2-7; 8 bases agree with TRBD1. CDR1 and CDR2 (germline): SQVTM, ANQGSEA. The V segment lost 4 bases and the J segment 2 bases; nucleotides outside the gene matches: 4. The CDR3 runs to 13 residues.

A few counts support this clone. V is TRBV9 and J is TRBJ1-2, with D uncertain. The CDR3 is made up of 13 amino acids. CDR1 SGDLS and CDR2 YYNGEE come from the germline V gene. V was pared by 5 bases and J by 2 bases, with 10 bases between. CDR3 in DNA: TGTGCCAGCAGAGGCGGAGGGAACTATGGCTACACCTTC. This translates into CASRGGGNYGYTF.